Shown below are 16 T cell receptor beta chains from a single sample sequenced in a study of blood T cell repertoires in COVID-19 (dated by TCRdb to the early 2020s). To prepare the library, the immunoSEQ multiplex PCR assay was applied. TCRdb limited this immuneACCESS table to in-frame rearrangements with V and J called. A share of clones is missing; checked studies link under half to unresolved V genes, and the rest is unexplained. Here the sample has about 350,000 clones; more than 70% occur a single time. Around 0.92% of the sample lies in the top ten. The sample taken for sequencing was PBMCs or T cells enriched from blood (not recorded which). Receptor source: a woman aged 25 to 39 who had been exposed to COVID-19.

This chain links TRBV7-6 with TRBJ2-1, with TRBD2 identical over 7 bases. The V gene's germline CDR1 is SGHVS and CDR2 FNYEAQ. The CDR3 spans 16 residues. Unmatched junction bases numbered 10, after V lost 0 bases and J lost 8 bases. The chain's CDR3 is CASSLALPRGGDEQFF. CDR3 sequence (DNA): TGTGCCAGCAGCTTAGCTCTACCTAGGGGAGGGGATGAGCAGTTCTTC.

For the CDR3, the DNA is TGTGCCAGCTCACCAGGTTGGGGGGATAGGCCCCAGCATTTT. Amino acid sequence: CASSPGWGDRPQHF. This chain links TRBV18 with TRBJ1-5; maybe TRBD1 (5 bases). The ends were cut back, 2 bases at V and 9 bases at J, with 14 bases in the middle. CDR3 length equals 14 residues. The V gene's germline CDR1 is KGHSH and CDR2 LQKENI.

The chain employs TRBV5-5 and TRBJ2-2; no clear D gene. This CDR3 comprises 13 residues. Trimming left V 3 bases short and J 4 bases short, with 7 bases between. Germline lookup yields CDR1 SGHKS and CDR2 YYEKEE (reference sequence). CDR3 in amino acids: CASSSASTGELFF. CDR3 coding DNA: TGTGCCAGCAGCTCAGCTAGCACCGGGGAGCTGTTTTTT.

V usage is TRBV11-2 and J usage is TRBJ2-3; 9 bases fit TRBD2. CDR3 length: 14 residues. V trimming: 6 bases; J trimming: 0 bases; junction bases outside the gene matches: 1. Per germline, CDR1 SGHAT and CDR2 FQNNGV. CDR3 in amino acids: CASRRGGSTDTQYF. The CDR3 DNA sequence: TGTGCCAGCAGGCGGGGGGGTAGCACAGATACGCAGTATTTT.

The V and J genes are TRBV11-2 and TRBJ1-5, with 10 bases fitting TRBD1. V lost 5 bases, J lost 5 bases, and 6 bases stayed unmatched. The CDR3 has 15 amino acids. Germline V gene data show CDR1 as SGHAT and CDR2 as FQNNGV. CDR3 bases: TGTGCCAGCAGCCCGGGACAGGGGCGCGATCAGCCCCAGCATTTT. Amino acid sequence: CASSPGQGRDQPQHF.

Only one count was recorded for this clone. This chain connects TRBV7-2 to TRBJ2-3; a weak D match, TRBD2 (6 bases). Germline V gives CDR1 SGHTA, CDR2 FQGNSA. The V and J ends lost 3 bases and 4 bases respectively, with 11 bases between them. The CDR3 contains 14 residues. CDR3 amino acids: CASSFGWEADTQYF. The DNA of the CDR3 is TGTGCCAGCAGCTTTGGTTGGGAGGCAGATACGCAGTATTTT.

The J gene is TRBJ1-1, the V gene TRBV9; D perhaps matches TRBD1 (5 bases). Germline V lookup: CDR1 SGDLS, CDR2 YYNGEE. There are 14 residues in the CDR3. V was shortened by 2 bases and J by 3 bases, with 11 bases between the two germline ends. CDR3 protein: CASSVGGGDTEAFF. For the CDR3, the DNA is TGTGCCAGCAGCGTGGGGGGTGGGGACACTGAAGCTTTCTTT. Combining the CDR3 with reference TRBV9 and TRBJ1-1 gives the whole variable domain DSGVTQTPKHLITATGQRVTLRCSPRSGDLSVYWYQQSLDQGLQFLIQYYNGEERAKGNILERFSAQQFPDLHSELNLSSLELGDSALYFCASSVGGGDTEAFFGQGTRLTVV.

The CDR3 DNA reads TGTGCCAGCAGCCCGCGTGACTCGCTCGACATTCAGTACTTC. This gives the protein CASSPRDSLDIQYF. The rearrangement uses TRBV11-2 and TRBJ2-4; D remains unclear. This CDR3 is built from 14 residues. V shed 5 bases and J shed 8 bases, with 16 bases lying between them. Germline lookup yields CDR1 SGHAT and CDR2 FQNNGV.

This clone was seen only once. The J gene is TRBJ1-4, the V gene TRBV4-1; D is ambiguous. CDR1 is MGHRA and CDR2 is YSYEKL in the germline V gene. This CDR3 region has 10 residues. The germline V and J ends were trimmed by 5 bases and 11 bases, with 6 bases remaining between them. The CDR3 reads CASSDNKLFF. CDR3 DNA: TGCGCCAGCAGCGACAACAAACTGTTTTTT.

A single count supports this clone. The rearrangement uses TRBV5-1 and TRBJ2-5, with TRBD1 identical over 7 bases. CDR3 size: 13 residues. V trimming: 4 bases; J trimming: 5 bases; junction bases outside the gene matches: 5. CDR1 SGHRS and CDR2 YFSETQ come from the germline V gene. The CDR3 DNA sequence: TGCGCCAGCAGCGCTACAGGGGAGGAGACCCAGTACTTC. As protein: CASSATGEETQYF. The whole variable domain, remainder taken from reference TRBV5-1 and TRBJ2-5, is KAGVTQTPRYLIKTRGQQVTLSCSPISGHRSVSWYQQTPGQGLQFLFEYFSETQRNKGNFPGRFSGRQFSNSRSEMNVSTLELGDSALYLCASSATGEETQYFGPGTRLLVL.

The CDR3 DNA follows: TGTGCCAGTAGTATATCGAGCGTATTAGGCTACGAGCAGTACTTC. Its translation: CASSISSVLGYEQYF. The genes are TRBV19 and TRBJ2-7; D not certain. The CDR3 covers 15 residues. Trimming took off 2 bases at V and 3 bases at J, with 14 bases between the two ends. Germline values: CDR1 LNHDA, CDR2 SQIVND (reference sequence).

This rearrangement joins TRBV12-3 or TRBV12-4 to TRBJ1-3; TRBD1 is a possible D gene (5 bases). This CDR3 comprises 13 residues. Trimming pared 5 bases from V and 7 bases from J, leaving 12 bases between. The CDR3 spells CASSPRGANTIYF. The CDR3 nucleotides are TGTGCCAGCAGTCCCCGTGGGGCTAACACCATATATTTT.

V gene TRBV11-2 combines with J gene TRBJ2-3; TRBD2 matches at 8 bases. The CDR3 is 17 amino acids. The ends lost 5 bases at V and 0 bases at J; junction bases unmatched: 10. CDR1 SGHAT and CDR2 FQNNGV come from the germline V gene. The CDR3 protein is CASSLTSRGGSTDTQYF. The CDR3 DNA reads TGTGCCAGCAGCCTTACCAGCCGCGGGGGGAGCACAGATACGCAGTATTTT.

This clone occurred once. This sequence joins TRBV5-1 and TRBJ1-5, with D possibly matching TRBD1 (5 bases). Trimming removed 3 bases at V and 6 bases at J, with 19 bases between. The CDR3 spans 16 residues. CDR1 and CDR2 (germline): SGHRS, YFSETQ. This CDR3 is CASSWGTWTESQPQHF. The CDR3, as DNA: TGCGCCAGCAGCTGGGGGACTTGGACGGAGAGTCAGCCCCAGCATTTT. Complete variable domain (other parts from reference TRBV5-1 and TRBJ1-5): KAGVTQTPRYLIKTRGQQVTLSCSPISGHRSVSWYQQTPGQGLQFLFEYFSETQRNKGNFPGRFSGRQFSNSRSEMNVSTLELGDSALYLCASSWGTWTESQPQHFGDGTRLSIL.

The chain carries TRBV5-1 and TRBJ1-1; TRBD1 matches at 9 bases. This CDR3 has 15 amino acids. The V and J ends lost 4 bases and 6 bases, in that order; junction bases with no gene match: 10. In germline, CDR1 is SGHRS, CDR2 YFSETQ. In nucleotides, the CDR3 is TGCGCCAGCAGCCCCCTACAGGGGGCCCGCCCTGAAGCTTTCTTT. Residues: CASSPLQGARPEAFF.

J is TRBJ2-1 and V is TRBV9, with a tentative D call TRBD2 (5 bases). Trimming shortened V by 6 bases and J by 0 bases, and 25 bases separated the two germline ends. The CDR3 length is 19 residues. Per germline, CDR1 SGDLS and CDR2 YYNGEE. The CDR3 DNA sequence: TGTGCCAGCAACCCCCTCGGGAAGGCTACCACAAGCTCCTACAATGAGCAGTTCTTC. Amino acid sequence: CASNPLGKATTSSYNEQFF.